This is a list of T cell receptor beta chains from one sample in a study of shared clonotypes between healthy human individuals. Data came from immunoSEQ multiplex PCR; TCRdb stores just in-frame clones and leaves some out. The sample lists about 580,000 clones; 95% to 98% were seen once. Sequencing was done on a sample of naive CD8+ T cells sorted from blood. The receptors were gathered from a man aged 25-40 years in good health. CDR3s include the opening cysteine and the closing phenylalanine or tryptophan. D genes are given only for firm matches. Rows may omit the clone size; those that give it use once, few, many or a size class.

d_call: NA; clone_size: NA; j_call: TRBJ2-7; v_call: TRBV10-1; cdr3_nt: TGCGCCAGCAGTTCGTTGGGGAACGAGCAGTACTTC; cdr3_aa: CASSSLGNEQYF
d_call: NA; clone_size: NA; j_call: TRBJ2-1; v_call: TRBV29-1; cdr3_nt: TGCAGCTCTGAGGAGGGCTTCAGAGAGCAGTTCTTC; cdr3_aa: CSSEEGFREQFF
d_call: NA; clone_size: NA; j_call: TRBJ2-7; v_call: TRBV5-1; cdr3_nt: TGCGCCAGCAGCTTGGAAGGGGGGCCTCGAGTCTCCGAGCAGTACTTC; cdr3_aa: CASSLEGGPRVSEQYF
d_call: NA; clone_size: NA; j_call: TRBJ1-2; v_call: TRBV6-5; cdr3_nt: TGTGCCAGCAGTTACTCTACAGGCGGCATCGATGGCTACACCTTC; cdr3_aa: CASSYSTGGIDGYTF
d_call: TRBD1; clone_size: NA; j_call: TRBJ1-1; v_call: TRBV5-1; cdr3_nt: TGCGCCAGCAGCCTCGGACAGGGTCGCACTGAAGCTTTCTTT; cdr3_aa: CASSLGQGRTEAFF
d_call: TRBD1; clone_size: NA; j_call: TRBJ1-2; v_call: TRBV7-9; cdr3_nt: TGTGCCAGCAGCCAAATTCCGGGACAGGGGAACCTTTATGGCTACACCTTC; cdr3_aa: CASSQIPGQGNLYGYTF
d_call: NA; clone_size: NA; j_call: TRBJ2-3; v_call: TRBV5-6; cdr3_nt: TGTGCCAGCAGCCCGTCTGTAGGTACGCAGTATTTT; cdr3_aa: CASSPSVGTQYF
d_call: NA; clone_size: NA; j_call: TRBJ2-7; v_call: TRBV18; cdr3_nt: TGTGCCAGCTCACCACCCCGGGACCCCTCCGAGCAGTACTTC; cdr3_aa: CASSPPRDPSEQYF
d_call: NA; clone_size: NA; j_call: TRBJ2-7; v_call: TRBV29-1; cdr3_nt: TGCAGCGTTGAGCCCGAGAACTCCTACGAGCAGTACTTC; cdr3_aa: CSVEPENSYEQYF
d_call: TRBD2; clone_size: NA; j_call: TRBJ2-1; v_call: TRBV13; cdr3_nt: TGTGCCAGCAGCGCGACTAGCGGGGGCCCTTACTACAATGAGCAGTTCTTC; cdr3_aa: CASSATSGGPYYNEQFF
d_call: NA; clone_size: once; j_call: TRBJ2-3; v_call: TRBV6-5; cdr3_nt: TGTGCCAGCAGTTACTCAGCTGAAACAGATACGCAGTATTTT; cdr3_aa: CASSYSAETDTQYF
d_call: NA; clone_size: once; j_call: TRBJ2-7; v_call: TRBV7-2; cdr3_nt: TGTGCCAGCAGCTTAGGTAGGGGATCTACCTACGAGCAGTACTTC; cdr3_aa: CASSLGRGSTYEQYF
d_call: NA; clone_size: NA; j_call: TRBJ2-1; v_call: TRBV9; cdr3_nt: TGTGCCAGCAGCGGAGAAGCCCGTCCGAATGAGCAGTTCTTC; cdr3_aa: CASSGEARPNEQFF
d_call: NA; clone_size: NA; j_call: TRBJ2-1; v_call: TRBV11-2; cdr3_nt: TGTGCCAGCAGCTCGTGGGGTGAGCAGTTCTTC; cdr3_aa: CASSSWGEQFF
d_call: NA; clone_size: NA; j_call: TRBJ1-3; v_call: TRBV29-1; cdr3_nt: TGCAGCGGGGCTTACTCTGGAAACACCATATATTTT; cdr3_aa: CSGAYSGNTIYF
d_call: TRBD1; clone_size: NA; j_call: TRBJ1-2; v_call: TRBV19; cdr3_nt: TGTGCCAGTAGTTACGGGACAGCACTCTATGGCTACACCTTC; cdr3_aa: CASSYGTALYGYTF
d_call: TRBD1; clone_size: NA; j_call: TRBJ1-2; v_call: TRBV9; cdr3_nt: TGTGCCAGCAGCGCCGACAGGGAGCTATACTATGGCTACACCTTC; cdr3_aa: CASSADRELYYGYTF
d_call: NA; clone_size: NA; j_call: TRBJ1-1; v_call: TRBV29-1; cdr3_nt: TGCAGCGTGATATCGAGGATGAGGACTGAAGCTTTCTTT; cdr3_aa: CSVISRMRTEAFF
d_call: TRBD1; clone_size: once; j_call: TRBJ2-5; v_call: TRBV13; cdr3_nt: TGTGCCAGCAGCGAACAGGGGCAAGAGACCCAGTACTTC; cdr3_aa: CASSEQGQETQYF
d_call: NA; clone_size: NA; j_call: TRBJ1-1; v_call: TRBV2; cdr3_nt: TGTGCCAGCGTGAACCGACGGAGGGGTACTTTCTTT; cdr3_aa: CASVNRRRGTFF
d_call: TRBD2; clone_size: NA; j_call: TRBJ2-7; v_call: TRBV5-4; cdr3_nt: TGTGCCAGCAGCGCGGGGGACTACGAGCAGTACTTC; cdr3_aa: CASSAGDYEQYF
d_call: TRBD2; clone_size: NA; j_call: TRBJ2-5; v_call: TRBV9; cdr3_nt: TGTGCCAGCAGCCTACCGCCGACGAGCGGGAGGGAGACCCAGTACTTC; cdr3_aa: CASSLPPTSGRETQYF
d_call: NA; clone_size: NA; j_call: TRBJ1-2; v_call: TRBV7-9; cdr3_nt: TGTGCCAGCAGCTTAGATTTCAACAGAATCTATGGCTACACCTTC; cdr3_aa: CASSLDFNRIYGYTF
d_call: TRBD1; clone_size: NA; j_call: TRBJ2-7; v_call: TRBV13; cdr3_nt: TGTGCCAGCAGCCTCTGGACAGGGCCCTACGAGCAGTACTTC; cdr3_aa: CASSLWTGPYEQYF
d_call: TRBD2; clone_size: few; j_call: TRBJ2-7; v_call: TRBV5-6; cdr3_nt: TGTGCCAGCAAGGTAAGAATTGGACTAGCGGGAGCAAGGGCCTACGAGCAGTACTTC; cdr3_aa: CASKVRIGLAGARAYEQYF
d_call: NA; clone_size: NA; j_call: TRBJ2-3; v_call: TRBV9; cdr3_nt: TGTGCCAGCAGCGTAGTTGGCGTCACAGATACGCAGTATTTT; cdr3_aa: CASSVVGVTDTQYF
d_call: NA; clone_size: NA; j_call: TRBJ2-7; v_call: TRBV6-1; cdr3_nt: TGTGCCAGCAGTGGGCGGTGGGGGTCGGCCTACGAGCAGTACTTC; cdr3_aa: CASSGRWGSAYEQYF
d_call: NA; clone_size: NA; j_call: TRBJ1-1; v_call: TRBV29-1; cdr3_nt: TGCAGCGTCGCGGATAGGACAGAGAATTTGAACACTGAAGCTTTCTTT; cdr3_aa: CSVADRTENLNTEAFF
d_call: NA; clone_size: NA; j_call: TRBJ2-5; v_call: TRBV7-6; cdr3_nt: TGTGCCAGCAGCTCATGGGATGAGACCCAGTACTTC; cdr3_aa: CASSSWDETQYF
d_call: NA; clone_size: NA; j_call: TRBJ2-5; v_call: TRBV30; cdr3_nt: TGTGCCTGGAGTGTAAATGAGGGTTTGGAGACCCAGTACTTC; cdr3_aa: CAWSVNEGLETQYF
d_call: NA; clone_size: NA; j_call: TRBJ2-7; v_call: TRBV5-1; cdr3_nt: TGCGCCAGCAGCTTGGGGACACCTTACGAGCAGTACTTC; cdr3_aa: CASSLGTPYEQYF
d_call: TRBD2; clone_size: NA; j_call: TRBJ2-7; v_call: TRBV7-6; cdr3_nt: TGTGCCAGCAGCACCGGGGACTATCCTACCTACGAGCAGTACTTC; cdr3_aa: CASSTGDYPTYEQYF
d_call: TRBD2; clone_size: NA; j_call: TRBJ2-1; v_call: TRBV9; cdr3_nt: TGTGCCAGCAGCCCCGGACTAGCGGGTAACAATGAGCAGTTCTTC; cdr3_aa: CASSPGLAGNNEQFF
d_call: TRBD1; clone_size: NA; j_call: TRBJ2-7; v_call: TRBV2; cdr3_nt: TGTGCCAGCAGTGCTCCGAGGGGGCCCTCCTACGAGCAGTACTTC; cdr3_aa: CASSAPRGPSYEQYF
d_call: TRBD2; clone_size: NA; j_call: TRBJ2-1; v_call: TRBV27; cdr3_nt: TGTGCCAGCAGTTTTCTAGCGGGATTAGATGAGCAGTTCTTC; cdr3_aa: CASSFLAGLDEQFF
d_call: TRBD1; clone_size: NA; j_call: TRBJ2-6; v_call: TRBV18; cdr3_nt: TGTGCCAGCTCACCACGCCCGGGACAGGGAGAGTTTGGGGCCAACGTCCTGACTTTC; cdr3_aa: CASSPRPGQGEFGANVLTF
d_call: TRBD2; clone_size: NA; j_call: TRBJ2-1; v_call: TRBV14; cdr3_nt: TGTGCCAGCAGCCCGCTAGCGGGAGGGCCACAGGTATATGAGCAGTTCTTC; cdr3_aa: CASSPLAGGPQVYEQFF
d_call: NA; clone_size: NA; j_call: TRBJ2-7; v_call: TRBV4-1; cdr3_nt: TGCGCCAGCAGCCAAGTAGGGTCCATCCGAATCGACGAGCAGTACTTC; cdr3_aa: CASSQVGSIRIDEQYF
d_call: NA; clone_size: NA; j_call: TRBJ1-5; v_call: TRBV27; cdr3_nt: TGTGCCAGCAGCCCGCTACAGAATCAGCCCCAGCATTTT; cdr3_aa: CASSPLQNQPQHF
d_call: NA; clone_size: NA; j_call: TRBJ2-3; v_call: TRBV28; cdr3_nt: TGTGCCAGCAGTGTGTTGGGCGGCACAGATACGCAGTATTTT; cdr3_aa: CASSVLGGTDTQYF
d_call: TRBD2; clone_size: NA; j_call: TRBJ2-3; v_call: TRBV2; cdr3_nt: TGTGCCAGCAGGGGGAGGCTAGCGGGAGGCAAGAGCACAGATACGCAGTATTTT; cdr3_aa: CASRGRLAGGKSTDTQYF
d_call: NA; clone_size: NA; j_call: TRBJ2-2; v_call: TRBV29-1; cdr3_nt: TGCAGCGTTGTACCGCACGGTGAGGGAGAAACCGGGGAGCTGTTTTTT; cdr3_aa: CSVVPHGEGETGELFF
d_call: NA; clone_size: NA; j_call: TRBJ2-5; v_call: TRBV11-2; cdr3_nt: TGTGCCAGCAGCTTAGTGGGGGCCGGAGAGACCCAGTACTTC; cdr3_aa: CASSLVGAGETQYF
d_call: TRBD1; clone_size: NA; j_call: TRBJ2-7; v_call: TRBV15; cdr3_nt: TGTGCCACCAGCATAGGACAGGGGGCATACGAGCAGTACTTC; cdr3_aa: CATSIGQGAYEQYF
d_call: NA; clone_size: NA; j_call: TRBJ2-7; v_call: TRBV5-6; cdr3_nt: TGTGCCAGCAGCTTGGGACATGGTGCATACGAGCAGTACTTC; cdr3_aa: CASSLGHGAYEQYF
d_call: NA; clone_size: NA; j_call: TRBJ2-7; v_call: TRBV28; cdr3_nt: TGTGCCAGCATCGACGGCGGGACAGCTTCCTACGAGCAGTACTTC; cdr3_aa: CASIDGGTASYEQYF
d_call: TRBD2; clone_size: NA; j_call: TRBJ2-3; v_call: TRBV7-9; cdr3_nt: TGTGCCAGCAGCTCCGAACTAGCGGGAGTCGAGTATTTT; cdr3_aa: CASSSELAGVEYF